These T cell receptor beta chains were read from a single sample in a study of cytomegalovirus exposure and HLA in healthy donors. The method was immunoSEQ multiplex PCR; TCRdb's version includes in-frame clones alone and lacks a portion of them. Of more than 100,000 clones in the sample, 78% are singletons; the top ten hold about 3.5%. The specimen sequenced was PBMCs. The receptors derive from a young woman in good health and CMV-seropositive. Each CDR3 is given with its conserved first and last residue. The D gene is left open where the match is weak. Clone size is not always given. Where it is, it says once, few, many or a class for expanded clones.

>TRBV5-5|TRBJ2-2|.|.
CASSAGTNTGELFF
TGTGCCAGCAGCGCCGGGACAAACACCGGGGAGCTGTTTTTT
>TRBV7-9|TRBJ1-2|once|.
CASSFSGDLGYTF
TGTGCCAGCAGCTTTTCGGGGGACCTTGGCTACACCTTC
>TRBV18|TRBJ2-5|.|TRBD2
CASSPGGGYQETQYF
TGTGCCAGCTCACCAGGCGGGGGTTACCAAGAGACCCAGTACTTC
>TRBV27|TRBJ1-1|once|.
CASSPWGRGLDTEAFF
TGTGCCAGCAGTCCCTGGGGTCGGGGGTTGGACACTGAAGCTTTCTTT
>TRBV7-9|TRBJ1-2|.|TRBD1
CASSAKQTDRDWSYGYTF
TGTGCCAGCAGCGCAAAACAAACGGACAGGGACTGGTCATATGGCTACACCTTC
>TRBV30|TRBJ1-1|.|.
CASQTQDSEAFF
TGTGCCTCCCAGACGCAGGACTCTGAAGCTTTCTTT
>TRBV30|TRBJ2-7|.|TRBD1
CAWGGTGLGTMGEQYF
TGTGCCTGGGGGGGGACAGGGTTGGGGACTATGGGCGAGCAGTACTTC
>TRBV18|TRBJ1-6|once|TRBD1
CASSPQGGPNSPLHF
TGTGCCAGCTCACCCCAGGGGGGCCCTAATTCACCCCTCCACTTT
>TRBV2|TRBJ1-5|many|TRBD1
CASREGANQPQHF
TGTGCCAGCAGGGAGGGGGCCAATCAGCCCCAGCATTTT
>TRBV18|TRBJ2-3|.|.
CASSPGHRSDTQYF
TGTGCCAGCTCACCGGGACACAGGTCAGATACGCAGTATTTT
>TRBV18|TRBJ1-3|.|.
CASSPDSGGNTIYF
TGTGCCAGCTCACCGGACAGCGGAGGAAACACCATATATTTT
>TRBV10-3|TRBJ2-7|once|.
CAISTRVDSYEQYF
TGTGCCATCAGCACCCGGGTCGACTCCTACGAGCAGTACTTC
>TRBV18|TRBJ1-1|.|.
CASSPVRETEAFF
TGTGCCAGCTCACCAGTAAGGGAGACTGAAGCTTTCTTT
>TRBV7-3|TRBJ2-7|.|TRBD1
CASSKGQGYEQYF
TGTGCCAGCAGCAAGGGACAGGGCTACGAGCAGTACTTC
>TRBV7-9|TRBJ1-1|.|.
CASSPPQGFLTEAFF
TGTGCCAGCAGCCCTCCACAGGGTTTCTTGACTGAAGCTTTCTTT
>TRBV2|TRBJ1-2|.|.
CASRKGHGYGYTF
TGTGCCAGCAGGAAGGGACATGGCTATGGCTACACCTTC